This T cell receptor beta chain was observed in a study of control samples from healthy donors and cancer patients. V was shortened by 5 bases and J by 5 bases, with 13 bases between the two germline ends. The germline CDR1 and CDR2 sequences are SGHVS and FNYEAQ. CDR3 length equals 15 residues. Here immunoSEQ multiplex PCR was the method, and the copy in TCRdb shows in-frame clones only, minus some. The sample carries about 43,000 clones, about 95% recorded once. The J gene is TRBJ1-6, the V gene TRBV7-6; D possibly corresponds to TRBD1 (5 bases). This TCR came from a man aged 55 to 70 in good health. The sequenced sample was blood. The CDR3 sequence is CASSLRGRDNSPLHF. CDR3 DNA sequence: TGTGCCAGCAGCCTCCGGGGGAGGGATAATTCACCCCTCCACTTT.